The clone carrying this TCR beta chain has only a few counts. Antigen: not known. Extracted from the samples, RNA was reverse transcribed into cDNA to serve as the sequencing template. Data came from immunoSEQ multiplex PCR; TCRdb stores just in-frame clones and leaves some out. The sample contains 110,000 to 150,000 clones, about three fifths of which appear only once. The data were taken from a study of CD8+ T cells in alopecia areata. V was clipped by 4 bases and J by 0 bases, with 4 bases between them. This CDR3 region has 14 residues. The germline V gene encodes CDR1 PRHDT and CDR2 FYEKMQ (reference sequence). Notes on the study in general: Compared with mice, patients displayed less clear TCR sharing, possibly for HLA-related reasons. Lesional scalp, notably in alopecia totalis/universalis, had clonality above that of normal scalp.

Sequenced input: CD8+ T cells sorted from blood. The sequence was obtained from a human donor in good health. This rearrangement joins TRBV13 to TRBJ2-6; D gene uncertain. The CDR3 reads CASSWGSGANVLTF. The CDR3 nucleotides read TGTGCCAGCAGCTGGGGCTCTGGGGCCAACGTCCTGACTTTC.